The T cell receptor (beta chain) described here comes from a study of post-analysis software for immune sequencing data. The authors incorporated unique molecular identifiers into the TCR beta cDNA libraries. Some 500,000 cDNA molecules were recovered from an input of roughly 0.85 to 10 million T cells. From the PCR reads, TCRdb called clonotypes with MiXCR, one entry per CDR3 protein. The data contain 550,000 to 700,000 distinct CDR3 sequences, around 44% of them singletons. This clonotype was counted between two and nine times. Its antigen is not identified. The CDR3 runs 15 residues. V shed 0 bases and J shed 4 bases, with 10 bases lying between them. Per germline, CDR1 LGHNA and CDR2 YNFKEQ. Study results and caveats: TRBV segments more frequent in patients than in controls numbered five and included TRBV5-6, TRBV5-1 and TRBV20-1. Controls' normalized Chao1 diversity significantly exceeded that of multiple sclerosis patients. F measure clustering grouped samples strongly by preparation batch.

This rearrangement joins TRBV4-2 to TRBJ2-1; a possible D gene is TRBD1 (5 bases). The sequence was collected from a girl aged 5 to 17 with multiple sclerosis. Sequences were obtained from blood. The CDR3 DNA reads TGTGCCAGCAGCCAAGATAGGGGCCCTTACAATGAGCAGTTCTTC. Translated, it gives CASSQDRGPYNEQFF.